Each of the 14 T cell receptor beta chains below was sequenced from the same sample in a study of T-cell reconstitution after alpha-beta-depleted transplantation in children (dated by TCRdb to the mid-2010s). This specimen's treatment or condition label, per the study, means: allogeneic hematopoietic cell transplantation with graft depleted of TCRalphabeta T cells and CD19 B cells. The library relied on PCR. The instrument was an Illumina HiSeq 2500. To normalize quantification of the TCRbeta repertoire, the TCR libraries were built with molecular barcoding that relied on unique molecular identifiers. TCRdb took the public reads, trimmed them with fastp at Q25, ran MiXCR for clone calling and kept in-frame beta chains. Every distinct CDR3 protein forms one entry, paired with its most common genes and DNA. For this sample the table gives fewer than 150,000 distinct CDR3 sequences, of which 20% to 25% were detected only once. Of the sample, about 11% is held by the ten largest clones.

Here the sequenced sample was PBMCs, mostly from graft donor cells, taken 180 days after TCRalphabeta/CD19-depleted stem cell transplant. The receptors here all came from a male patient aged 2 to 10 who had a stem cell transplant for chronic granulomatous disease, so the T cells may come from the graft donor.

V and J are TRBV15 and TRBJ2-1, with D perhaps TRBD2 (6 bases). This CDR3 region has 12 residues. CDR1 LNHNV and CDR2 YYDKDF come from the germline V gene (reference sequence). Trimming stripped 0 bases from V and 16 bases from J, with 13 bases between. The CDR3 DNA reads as TGTGCCACCAGCAGAGAAAGGCGGGACCATTTCTTC. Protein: CATSRERRDHFF. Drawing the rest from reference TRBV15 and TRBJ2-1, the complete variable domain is DAMVIQNPRYQVTQFGKPVTLSCSQTLNHNVMYWYQQKSSQAPKLLFHYYDKDFNNEADTPDNFQSRRPNTSFCFLDIRSPGLGDTAMYLCATSRERRDHFFGPGTRLTVL.

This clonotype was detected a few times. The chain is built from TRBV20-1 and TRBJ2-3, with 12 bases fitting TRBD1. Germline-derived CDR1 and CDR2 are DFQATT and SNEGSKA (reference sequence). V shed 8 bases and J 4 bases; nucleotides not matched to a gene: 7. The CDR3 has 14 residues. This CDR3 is CSPRGTGGADTQYF. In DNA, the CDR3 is TGCAGTCCGCGTGGGACAGGGGGCGCAGATACGCAGTATTTT.

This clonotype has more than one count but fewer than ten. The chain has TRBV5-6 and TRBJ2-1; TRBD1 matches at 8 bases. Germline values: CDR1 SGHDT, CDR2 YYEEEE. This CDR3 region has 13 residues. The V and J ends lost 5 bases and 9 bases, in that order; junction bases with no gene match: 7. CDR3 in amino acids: CASRYDRGAEQFF. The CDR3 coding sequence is TGTGCCAGCAGATATGACAGGGGCGCTGAGCAGTTCTTC.

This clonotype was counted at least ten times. The CDR3 sequence: CASSQGPRGKEADTQYF. In nucleotides, the CDR3 is TGTGCCAGCAGCCAAGGCCCTCGGGGTAAGGAGGCAGATACGCAGTATTTT. This rearrangement joins TRBV3-1 to TRBJ2-3, with D perhaps TRBD2 (5 bases). The CDR3 sequence is 17 residues long. Trimming removed 1 base at V and 4 bases at J, with 18 bases between. CDR1 LGHDT and CDR2 YNNKEL come from the germline V gene (reference sequence).

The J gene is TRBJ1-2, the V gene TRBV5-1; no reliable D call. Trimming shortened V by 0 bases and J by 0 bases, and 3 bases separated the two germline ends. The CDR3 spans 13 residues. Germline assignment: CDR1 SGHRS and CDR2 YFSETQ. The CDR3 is CASSLDTNYGYTF. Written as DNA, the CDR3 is TGCGCCAGCAGCTTGGACACTAACTATGGCTACACCTTC.

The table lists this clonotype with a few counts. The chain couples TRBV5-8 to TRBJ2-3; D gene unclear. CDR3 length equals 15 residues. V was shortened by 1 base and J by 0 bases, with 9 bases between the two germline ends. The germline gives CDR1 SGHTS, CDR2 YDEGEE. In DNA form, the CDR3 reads TGTGCCAGCAGCTTGAACCGTGGCAGCACAGATACGCAGTATTTT. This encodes CASSLNRGSTDTQYF.

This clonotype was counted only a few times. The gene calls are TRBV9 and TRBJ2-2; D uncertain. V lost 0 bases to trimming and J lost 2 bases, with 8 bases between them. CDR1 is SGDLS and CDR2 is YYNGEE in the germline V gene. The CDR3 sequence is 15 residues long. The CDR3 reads CASSVDRVNTGELFF. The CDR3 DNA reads TGTGCCAGCAGCGTAGACCGGGTAAACACCGGGGAGCTGTTTTTT.

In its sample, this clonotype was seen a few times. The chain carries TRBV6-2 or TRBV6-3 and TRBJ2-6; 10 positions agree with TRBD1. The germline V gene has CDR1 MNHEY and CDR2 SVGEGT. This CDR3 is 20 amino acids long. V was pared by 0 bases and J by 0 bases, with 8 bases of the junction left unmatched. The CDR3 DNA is TGTGCCAGCAGTTACTCCCCAGGACAGGGGGAATACTCTGGGGCCAACGTCCTGACTTTC. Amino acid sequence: CASSYSPGQGEYSGANVLTF.

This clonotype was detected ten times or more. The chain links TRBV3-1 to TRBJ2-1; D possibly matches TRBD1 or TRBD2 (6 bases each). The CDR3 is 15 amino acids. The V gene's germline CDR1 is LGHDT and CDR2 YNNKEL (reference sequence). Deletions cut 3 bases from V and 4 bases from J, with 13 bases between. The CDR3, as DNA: TGTGCCAGCAGCCATACGGGGGCGCGGTACAATGAGCAGTTCTTC. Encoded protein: CASSHTGARYNEQFF.

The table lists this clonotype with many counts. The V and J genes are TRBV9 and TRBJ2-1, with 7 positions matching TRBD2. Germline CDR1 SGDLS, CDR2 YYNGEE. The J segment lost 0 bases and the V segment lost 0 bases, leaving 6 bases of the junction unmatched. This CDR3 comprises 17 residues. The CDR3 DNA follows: TGTGCCAGCAGCGTAGAAATTGGCGGGGGCTCCTACAATGAGCAGTTCTTC. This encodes CASSVEIGGGSYNEQFF. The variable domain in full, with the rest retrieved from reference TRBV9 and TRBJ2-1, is DSGVTQTPKHLITATGQRVTLRCSPRSGDLSVYWYQQSLDQGLQFLIQYYNGEERAKGNILERFSAQQFPDLHSELNLSSLELGDSALYFCASSVEIGGGSYNEQFFGPGTRLTVL.

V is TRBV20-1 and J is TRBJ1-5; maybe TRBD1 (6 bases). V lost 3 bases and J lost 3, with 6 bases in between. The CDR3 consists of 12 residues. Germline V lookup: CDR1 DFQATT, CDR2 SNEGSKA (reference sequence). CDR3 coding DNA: TGCAGTGCTAGGGGACACAATCAGCCCCAGCATTTT. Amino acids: CSARGHNQPQHF.

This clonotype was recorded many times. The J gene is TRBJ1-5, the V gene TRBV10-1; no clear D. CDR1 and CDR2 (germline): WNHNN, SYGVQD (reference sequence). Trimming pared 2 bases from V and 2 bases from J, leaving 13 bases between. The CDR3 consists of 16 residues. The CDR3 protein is CASSEGEIRGNQPQHF. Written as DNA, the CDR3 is TGCGCCAGCAGTGAGGGGGAGATTAGAGGCAATCAGCCCCAGCATTTT.

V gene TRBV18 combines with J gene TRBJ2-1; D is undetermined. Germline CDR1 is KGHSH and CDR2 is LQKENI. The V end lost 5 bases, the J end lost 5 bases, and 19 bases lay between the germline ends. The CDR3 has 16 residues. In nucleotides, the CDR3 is TGTGCCAGCTCAGCATACTTTCGCGGTAAGAACAATGAGCAGTTCTTC. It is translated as CASSAYFRGKNNEQFF.

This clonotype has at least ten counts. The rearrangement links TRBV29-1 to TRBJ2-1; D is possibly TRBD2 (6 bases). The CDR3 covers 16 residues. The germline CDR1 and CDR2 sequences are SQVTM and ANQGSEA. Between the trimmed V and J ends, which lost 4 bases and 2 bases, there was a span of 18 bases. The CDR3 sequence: CSVVGIGGTPYNEQFF. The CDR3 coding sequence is TGCAGCGTTGTGGGGATTGGAGGGACGCCCTACAATGAGCAGTTCTTC.